Listed below are T cell receptor beta chains from one sample, sequenced in a study of blood T cell repertoires in COVID-19. Assay: immunoSEQ multiplex PCR; the TCRdb copy retains only in-frame clones and omits some. The profile shows fewer than 150,000 clones, 70% to 90% of them singletons. The sample consisted of peripheral blood. The receptors here all came from a human donor in a cohort sampled during active COVID-19. The CDR3 runs from the conserved cysteine through the conserved F or W. A D gene is named only where the DNA matches it firmly. Size values are once, few and many counts, or a class for expanded clones, and some rows have none.

>TRBJ2-1|TRBV9|TRBD2|20|NA
CASSVAASGGNWSSYNEQFF
TGTGCCAGCAGCGTAGCGGCTAGCGGGGGAAATTGGAGCTCCTACAATGAGCAGTTCTTC
>TRBJ2-7|TRBV9|NA|16|NA
CASSVSSTGPPYEQYF
TGTGCCAGCAGCGTAAGCTCCACAGGGCCCCCCTACGAGCAGTACTTC
>TRBJ2-3|TRBV7-9|TRBD1|15|NA
CASSLTPGQGDTQYF
TGTGCCAGCAGCTTAACCCCGGGACAGGGGGATACGCAGTATTTT
>TRBJ2-3|TRBV6-5|NA|11|NA
CASSYGQNEYF
TGTGCCAGCAGTTACGGACAGAATGAGTATTTT
>TRBJ1-1|TRBV13|NA|16|few
CASSLVRASMNTEAFF
TGTGCCAGCAGCTTAGTACGAGCAAGCATGAACACTGAAGCTTTCTTT
>TRBJ1-2|TRBV12-3/TRBV12-4|NA|11|NA
CASSLRSGYTF
TGTGCCAGCAGTTTACGGTCTGGCTACACCTTC
>TRBJ2-3|TRBV4-1|TRBD1|16|NA
CASSQDDRASTDTQYF
TGCGCCAGCAGCCAAGATGACAGGGCAAGCACAGATACGCAGTATTTT
>TRBJ1-2|TRBV11-2|NA|13|few
CASSRRPSYGYTF
TGTGCCAGCAGCCGCCGCCCGAGCTATGGCTACACCTTC
>TRBJ2-2|TRBV5-4|TRBD2|17|NA
CASSLGLAGGPPGELFF
TGTGCCAGCAGCCTAGGACTAGCGGGGGGCCCTCCCGGGGAGCTGTTTTTT
>TRBJ2-1|TRBV7-2|TRBD2|13|NA
CASSLGGISEQFF
TGTGCCAGCAGCCTCGGGGGGATCAGTGAGCAGTTCTTC
>TRBJ2-5|TRBV21-1|NA|17|NA
CASSKALRSREQETQYF
TGTGCCAGCAGCAAAGCGCTTCGGAGCAGGGAACAAGAGACCCAGTACTTC
>TRBJ2-7|TRBV14|NA|13|NA
CASTPSLRSRKYF
TGTGCCAGCACCCCAAGTCTTAGGAGCCGGAAGTACTTC
>TRBJ1-5|TRBV4-2|NA|16|few
CASSQGKEYSNQPQHF
TGTGCCAGCAGCCAAGGTAAAGAGTATAGCAATCAGCCCCAGCATTTT
>TRBJ1-4|TRBV5-5|TRBD1|15|NA
CASSFFGTGNEKLFF
TGTGCCAGCAGCTTCTTCGGGACAGGGAATGAAAAACTGTTTTTT
>TRBJ2-3|TRBV5-4|TRBD1|14|NA
CASRKEGAGDTQYF
TGTGCCAGCAGAAAAGAGGGGGCTGGTGATACGCAGTATTTT
>TRBJ2-1|TRBV7-2|NA|14|NA
CASFPGLSYNEQFF
TGTGCCAGCTTCCCGGGACTTAGTTACAATGAGCAGTTCTTC
>TRBJ1-6|TRBV30|TRBD1|17|NA
CAWLMRQGAYLGSPLHF
TGTGCCTGGCTAATGCGACAGGGGGCATACTTGGGCTCACCCCTCCACTTT
>TRBJ2-1|TRBV10-3|NA|14|NA
CAISGSNSYNEQFF
TGTGCCATCAGTGGAAGTAACAGTTACAATGAGCAGTTCTTC
>TRBJ1-4|TRBV3-1/TRBV3-2|NA|16|NA
CASSQDETGDNEKLFF
TGTGCCAGCAGCCAAGATGAGACAGGCGATAATGAAAAACTGTTTTTT
>TRBJ1-4|TRBV25-1|NA|15|NA
CASSDRPGSNEKLFF
TGTGCCAGCAGTGATAGGCCAGGCTCGAATGAAAAACTGTTTTTT
>TRBJ1-1|TRBV19|NA|14|NA
CASSILRGSTEAFF
TGTGCCAGTAGTATATTGCGGGGTTCCACTGAAGCTTTCTTT
>TRBJ2-2|TRBV23-1|NA|15|NA
CASSQPTGTTGELFF
TGCGCCAGCAGTCAACCCACAGGGACCACCGGGGAGCTGTTTTTT
>TRBJ2-7|TRBV5-1|NA|12|NA
CASSFQGNEQYF
TGCGCCAGCAGCTTCCAGGGTAACGAGCAGTACTTC
>TRBJ2-7|TRBV18|TRBD2|15|NA
CASSPMAGGTYEQYF
TGTGCCAGCTCACCCATGGCGGGGGGTACCTACGAGCAGTACTTC
>TRBJ1-6|TRBV7-9|NA|14|NA
CASWGGPMGSPLHF
TGTGCCTCTTGGGGGGGGCCCATGGGGTCACCCCTCCACTTT
>TRBJ2-7|TRBV15|NA|14|NA
CATAWGVGFDEQYF
TGTGCCACCGCCTGGGGAGTAGGGTTCGACGAGCAGTACTTC
>TRBJ2-7|TRBV5-8|TRBD1|14|NA
CASSRKGQGNEQYF
TGTGCCAGCAGCAGGAAGGGACAGGGTAACGAGCAGTACTTC
>TRBJ1-2|TRBV3-1/TRBV3-2|TRBD1|14|NA
CASSPRQGSYGYTF
TGTGCCAGCAGCCCCCGACAGGGGAGCTATGGCTACACCTTC
>TRBJ1-5|TRBV5-4|NA|13|few
CASSPGLDQPQHF
TGTGCCAGCAGCCCAGGCCTGGATCAGCCCCAGCATTTT
>TRBJ2-7|TRBV11-2|TRBD1|14|many
CASSWGQGAEEQYF
TGTGCCAGCAGCTGGGGACAGGGGGCGGAAGAGCAGTACTTC
>TRBJ1-4|TRBV6-5|NA|12|NA
CASSDRNEKLFF
TGTGCCAGCAGCGACAGAAATGAAAAACTGTTTTTT